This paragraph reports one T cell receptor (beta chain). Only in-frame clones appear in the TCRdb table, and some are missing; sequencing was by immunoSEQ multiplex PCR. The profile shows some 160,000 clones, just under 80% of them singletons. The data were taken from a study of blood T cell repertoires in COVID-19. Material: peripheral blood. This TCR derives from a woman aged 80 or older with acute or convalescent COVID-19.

This chain's CDR3 is CASSLLGLPATNEKLFF. CDR3 bases: TGTGCCAGCAGCTTGTTGGGCCTGCCTGCAACTAATGAAAAACTGTTTTTT. The chain couples TRBV5-8 to TRBJ1-4; D is ambiguous. V lost 1 base to trimming and J lost 0 bases, with 13 bases between them. Germline loops: CDR1 SGHTS, CDR2 YDEGEE. There are 17 residues in the CDR3.